The subject of this entry is one T cell receptor (beta chain). The antigen remains unidentified. The data were obtained in a study of shared clonotypes between healthy human individuals. Clones were read by immunoSEQ multiplex PCR, and TCRdb kept only the in-frame ones, dropping some. In the table there are under 600,000 clones, about 96% of which are singletons. Findings and limits, study-wide: Non-shared clonotypes displayed generation probabilities falling below those of clonotypes present in all four donors.

V gave up 2 bases and J gave up 8 bases, with 12 bases separating them. The CDR3 runs to 13 residues. CDR1 is KGHSY and CDR2 is FQNENV in the germline V gene. The sequence came from a woman in her twenties or thirties in good health. The chain joins TRBV16 to TRBJ1-1; D perhaps matches TRBD1 (5 bases). Sample: naive CD4+ T cells sorted from blood. Subset: CD45RA+ positively selected. The CDR3 region is CASSQGSGMEAFF. In nucleotides, the CDR3 is TGTGCCAGCAGCCAAGGCTCAGGGATGGAAGCTTTCTTT.